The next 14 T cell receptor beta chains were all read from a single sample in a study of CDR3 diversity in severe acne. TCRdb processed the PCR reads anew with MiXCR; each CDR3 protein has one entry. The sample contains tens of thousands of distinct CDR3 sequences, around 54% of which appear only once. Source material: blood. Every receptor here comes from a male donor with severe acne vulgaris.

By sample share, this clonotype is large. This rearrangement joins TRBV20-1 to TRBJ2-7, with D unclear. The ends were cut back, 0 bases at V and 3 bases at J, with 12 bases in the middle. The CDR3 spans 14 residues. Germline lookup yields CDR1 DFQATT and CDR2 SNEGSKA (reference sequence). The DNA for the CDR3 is TGCAGTGCTAGAGAGTTCGCGGCGGTCTACGAGCAGTACTTC. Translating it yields CSAREFAAVYEQYF.

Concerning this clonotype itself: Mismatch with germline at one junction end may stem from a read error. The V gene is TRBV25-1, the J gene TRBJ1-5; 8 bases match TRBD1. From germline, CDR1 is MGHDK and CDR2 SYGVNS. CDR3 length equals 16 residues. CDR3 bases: TGTGCCAGCAGTGATACAGGGGGGGAAGGCAATCAGCCCCGGCATTTT. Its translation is CASSDTGGEGNQPRHF.

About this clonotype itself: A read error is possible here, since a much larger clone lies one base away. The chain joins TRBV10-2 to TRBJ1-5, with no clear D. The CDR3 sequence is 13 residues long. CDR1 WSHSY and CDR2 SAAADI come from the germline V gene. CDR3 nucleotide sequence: TGCGCCAGCGGTGAAGAGCCAAATCAGCCCCAGCATTTT. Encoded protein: CASGEEPNQPQHF.

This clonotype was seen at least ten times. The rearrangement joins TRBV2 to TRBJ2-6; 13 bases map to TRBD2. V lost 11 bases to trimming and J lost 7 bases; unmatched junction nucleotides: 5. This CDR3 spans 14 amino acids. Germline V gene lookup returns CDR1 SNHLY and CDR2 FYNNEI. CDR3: CAGLAGVGANVLTF. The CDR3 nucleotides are TGTGCCGGACTAGCGGGAGTAGGCGCCAACGTCCTGACTTTC.

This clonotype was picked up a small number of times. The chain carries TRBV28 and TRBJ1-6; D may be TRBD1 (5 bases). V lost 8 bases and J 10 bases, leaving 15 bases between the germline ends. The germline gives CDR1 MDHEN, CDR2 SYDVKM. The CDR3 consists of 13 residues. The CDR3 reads CASGRDGGSPLHF. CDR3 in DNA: TGTGCCAGCGGAAGGGACGGGGGGTCACCCCTCCACTTT.

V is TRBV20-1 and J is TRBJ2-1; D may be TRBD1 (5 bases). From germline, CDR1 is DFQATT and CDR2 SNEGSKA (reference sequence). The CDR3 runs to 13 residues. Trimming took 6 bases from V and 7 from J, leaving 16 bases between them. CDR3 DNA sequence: TGCAGTGCCCACGACAGTGCAACTAATGAGCAGTTCTTC. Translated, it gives CSAHDSATNEQFF.

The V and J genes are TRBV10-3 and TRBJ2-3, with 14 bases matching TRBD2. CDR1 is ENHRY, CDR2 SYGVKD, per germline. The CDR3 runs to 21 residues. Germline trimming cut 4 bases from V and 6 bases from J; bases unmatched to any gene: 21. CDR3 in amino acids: CAISAGGLAGGLRGGRDTQYF. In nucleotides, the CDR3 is TGTGCCATCAGTGCAGGAGGACTAGCGGGAGGACTCCGGGGGGGTAGGGATACGCAGTATTTT.

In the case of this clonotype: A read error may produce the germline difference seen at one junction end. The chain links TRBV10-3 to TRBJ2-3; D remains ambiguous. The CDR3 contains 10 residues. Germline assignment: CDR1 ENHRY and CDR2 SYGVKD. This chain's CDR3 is CAILGDTQYF. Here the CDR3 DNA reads TGCGCCATCTTGGGGGATACGCAGTATTTT.

Here the CDR3 DNA reads TGTGCCAGCAGCTTCAGACTAGCGGGAGGGCTGCGGCTCGACGAGCAGTACTTC. It yields the protein CASSFRLAGGLRLDEQYF. This chain uses TRBV7-8 with TRBJ2-7, with TRBD2 matching over 14 bases. Germline lookup yields CDR1 SGHVS and CDR2 FQNEAQ. CDR3 length equals 18 residues. Germline trimming cut 3 bases from V and 5 bases from J; bases unmatched to any gene: 12.

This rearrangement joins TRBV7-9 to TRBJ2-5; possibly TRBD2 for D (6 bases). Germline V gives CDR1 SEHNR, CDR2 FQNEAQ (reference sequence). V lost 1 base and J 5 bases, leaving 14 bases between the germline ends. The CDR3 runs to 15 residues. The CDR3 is CASSLGIGGRETQYF. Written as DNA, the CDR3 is TGTGCCAGCAGCTTAGGGATTGGGGGGAGGGAGACCCAGTACTTC.

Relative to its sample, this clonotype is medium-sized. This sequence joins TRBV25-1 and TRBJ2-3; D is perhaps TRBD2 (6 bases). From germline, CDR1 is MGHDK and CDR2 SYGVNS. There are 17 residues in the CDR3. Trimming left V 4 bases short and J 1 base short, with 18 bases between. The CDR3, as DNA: TGTGCCAGCAGTGCCCCCGGGGCTAGCGACCGCACAGATACGCAGTATTTT. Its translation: CASSAPGASDRTDTQYF.

The CDR3 loop reads CASSQASGSYEQYF. In nucleotides, the CDR3 is TGCGCCAGCAGCCAAGCTAGCGGGAGCTACGAGCAGTACTTC. The chain couples TRBV10-2 to TRBJ2-7; 10 nucleotides line up with TRBD2. This CDR3 has 14 amino acids. Germline V CDR1 and CDR2: WSHSY, SAAADI. Trimming at V came to 6 bases and at J to 3 bases, leaving 5 bases not matched to a gene.

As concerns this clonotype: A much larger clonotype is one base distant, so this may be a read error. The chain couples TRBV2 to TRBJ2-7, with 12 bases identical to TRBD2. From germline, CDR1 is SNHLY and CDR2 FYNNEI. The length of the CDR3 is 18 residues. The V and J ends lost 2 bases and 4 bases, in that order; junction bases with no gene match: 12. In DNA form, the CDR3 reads TGTGCCAGCAGTGAAACTAGCGGGAGGTGGTCTACTCTTTACGAGCAGTACTTC. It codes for CASSETSGRWSTLYEQYF.

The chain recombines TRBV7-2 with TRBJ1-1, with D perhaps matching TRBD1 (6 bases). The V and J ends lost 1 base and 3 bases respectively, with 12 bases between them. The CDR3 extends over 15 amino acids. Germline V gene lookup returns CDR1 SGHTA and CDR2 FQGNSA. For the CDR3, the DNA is TGTGCCAGCAGCTTAGTGGCAGGGGAGGACACTGAAGCTTTCTTT. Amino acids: CASSLVAGEDTEAFF.